These 21 T cell receptor beta chains were all obtained from the same sample, sequenced in a study of blood T cell repertoires in COVID-19 (dated by TCRdb to the early 2020s). To prepare the library, the immunoSEQ multiplex PCR assay was applied. Not all clones reach the TCRdb copy of this immuneACCESS table, which keeps in-frame sequences only. Checked studies attribute under half of the gap to unresolved V genes and leave the rest unexplained. Present in this sample are 150,000 to 200,000 clones, approximately 86% of which were seen just once. Under 2.5% of the sample is held by the ten biggest clonotypes. The source material was peripheral blood. The source of these receptors is a man in his 70s with active or convalescent COVID-19.

CDR3: CASSTASGTGRLNTIYF. The CDR3 DNA is TGTGCCAGCTCAACCGCATCCGGGACAGGGAGACTAAACACCATATATTTT. The chain uses TRBV18 and TRBJ1-3; 9 nucleotides match TRBD1. Unmatched junction bases numbered 14, after V lost 5 bases and J lost 6 bases. CDR1 and CDR2 from the germline V gene are KGHSH and LQKENI. The CDR3 extends over 17 amino acids. Drawing the rest from reference TRBV18 and TRBJ1-3, the complete variable domain is NAGVMQNPRHLVRRRGQEARLRCSPMKGHSHVYWYRQLPEEGLKFMVYLQKENIIDESGMPKERFSAEFPKEGPSILRIQQVVRGDSAAYFCASSTASGTGRLNTIYFGEGSWLTVV.

The DNA for the CDR3 is TGTGCCTGGAGTCGGACAGGGGATCCCACTGAAGCTTTCTTT. Protein sequence: CAWSRTGDPTEAFF. The rearrangement joins TRBV30 to TRBJ1-1, with 9 bases aligning to TRBD1. The V gene's germline CDR1 is GTSNPN and CDR2 SVGIG (reference sequence). The CDR3 totals 14 residues. V trimming: 2 bases; J trimming: 4 bases; junction bases outside the gene matches: 5. Full variable domain (missing parts from reference TRBV30 and TRBJ1-1): SQTIHQWPATLVQPVGSPLSLECTVEGTSNPNLYWYRQAAGRGLQLLFYSVGIGQISSEVPQNLSASRPQDRQFILSSKKLLLSDSGFYLCAWSRTGDPTEAFFGQGTRLTVV.

In its sample, this clone was seen once. In DNA form, the CDR3 reads TGTGCCAGCAGCCAAGATTTGGGACTAGCGGAACCCCGGGGAGAGACCCAGTACTTC. As protein: CASSQDLGLAEPRGETQYF. The J gene is TRBJ2-5, the V gene TRBV3-1 (or the pseudogene TRBV3-2); 11 bases align to TRBD2. The J segment lost 4 bases and the V segment lost 0 bases, leaving 13 bases of the junction unmatched. Germline assignment: CDR1 LGHDT and CDR2 YNNKEL (reference sequence). This CDR3 region has 19 residues.

This chain links TRBV11-2 with TRBJ2-1; 13 nucleotides agree with TRBD2. J lost 2 bases, V lost 5 bases, and 9 bases had no gene match. The CDR3 sequence is 18 residues long. Germline CDR1 reads SGHAT; CDR2 reads FQNNGV. CDR3 coding DNA: TGTGCCAGCAGCACCCGGACTAGCGGGAGTTTCACCTACAATGAGCAGTTCTTC. It specifies CASSTRTSGSFTYNEQFF.

The chain uses TRBV27 and TRBJ1-6, with 9 bases that match TRBD1. With V trimmed by 5 bases and J by 4 bases, 12 bases remained unmatched. The CDR3 is 18 amino acids. From germline, CDR1 is MNHEY and CDR2 SMNVEV (reference sequence). The CDR3 is CASSPLTGGKAYNSPLHF. The CDR3 bases are TGTGCCAGCAGTCCCCTGACAGGGGGTAAGGCATATAATTCACCCCTCCACTTT.

The chain is built from TRBV6-5 and TRBJ2-6, with 8 nucleotides matching TRBD1. J gave up 1 base and V 10 bases, and 3 bases lay outside the gene matches. This CDR3 has 14 residues. In germline, CDR1 is MNHEY, CDR2 SVGAGI. The CDR3 spells CATRQGSGANVLTF. CDR3 sequence (DNA): TGTGCCACCAGACAGGGGTCTGGGGCCAACGTCCTGACTTTC.

This chain uses TRBV5-8 with TRBJ1-6; perhaps TRBD1 as D (5 bases). V lost 0 bases to trimming and J lost 10 bases, with 17 bases between them. The germline CDR1 and CDR2 sequences are SGHTS and YDEGEE. This CDR3 is built from 16 residues. The CDR3 here is CASSLELVRAGSPLHF. Here the CDR3 DNA reads TGTGCCAGCAGCTTGGAACTTGTCAGGGCAGGATCACCCCTCCACTTT.

V and J are TRBV27 and TRBJ2-5; the D gene is possibly TRBD1 (5 bases). The CDR3 contains 15 residues. CDR1 and CDR2 (germline): MNHEY, SMNVEV (reference sequence). The germline V and J ends were trimmed by 0 bases and 2 bases, with 10 bases remaining between them. In DNA, the CDR3 is TGTGCCAGCAGTTTATCGGCAGGGTGGCAAGAGACCCAGTACTTC. This translates into CASSLSAGWQETQYF.

The V call is TRBV12-3 or TRBV12-4, the J call TRBJ1-1; 7 positions agree with TRBD1. This CDR3 comprises 13 residues. V shed 6 bases and J 5 bases; nucleotides not matched to a gene: 6. The CDR3 coding sequence is TGTGCCAGCAGCTCACAGGGGTATACTGAAGCTTTCTTT. Protein product: CASSSQGYTEAFF.

V usage is TRBV9 and J usage is TRBJ2-2; D perhaps matches TRBD1 (5 bases). CDR1 and CDR2 (germline): SGDLS, YYNGEE. The V gene lost 6 bases and the J gene lost 5 bases, with 8 bases spanning the gap. The CDR3 has 12 residues. The chain's CDR3 is CASTRQTGELFF. The CDR3 coding sequence is TGTGCCAGCACTCGACAGACCGGGGAGCTGTTTTTT.

This clone was observed a handful of times. J is TRBJ2-3 and V is TRBV7-2; 11 positions agree with TRBD1. Trimming cost V 1 base and J 6 bases; bases outside gene matches: 6. The CDR3 is 16 residues long. Germline lookup yields CDR1 SGHTA and CDR2 FQGNSA. The CDR3: CASSLGLGTGGDTQYF. In DNA form, the CDR3 reads TGTGCCAGCAGCTTAGGCCTAGGGACAGGGGGTGATACGCAGTATTTT.

This sequence joins TRBV7-2 and TRBJ2-2; 11 nucleotides match TRBD2. The germline V gene encodes CDR1 SGHTA and CDR2 FQGNSA. The ends lost 3 bases at V and 9 bases at J; junction bases unmatched: 6. The CDR3 covers 15 residues. The CDR3 DNA reads as TGTGCCAGCAGCTTGGTTAGCGGGGGGGAGCGGGAGCTGTTTTTT. Its translation: CASSLVSGGERELFF.

The chain recombines TRBV7-2 with TRBJ2-1; the D gene is possibly TRBD1 (7 bases). Germline CDR1 and CDR2: SGHTA and FQGNSA. The CDR3 is 15 amino acids. V gave up 4 bases and J gave up 2 bases, with 12 bases separating them. The CDR3 loop is CASSSQGGAYNEQFF. CDR3 nucleotide sequence: TGTGCCAGCAGCTCTCAGGGGGGCGCCTACAATGAGCAGTTCTTC.

The rearrangement joins TRBV7-8 to TRBJ1-4; D is undetermined. The germline V and J ends were trimmed by 3 bases and 2 bases, with 7 bases remaining between them. The CDR3 consists of 14 residues. Germline CDR1 is SGHVS and CDR2 is FQNEAQ. The CDR3 is CASSFHLTNEKLFF. In DNA form, the CDR3 reads TGTGCCAGCAGCTTCCACTTGACTAATGAAAAACTGTTTTTT.

This clone was picked up one time. V and J are TRBV6-5 and TRBJ2-7, with 11 nucleotides matching TRBD2. This CDR3 is 15 amino acids long. CDR1 MNHEY and CDR2 SVGAGI come from the germline V gene. The V segment lost 4 bases and the J segment 1 base; nucleotides outside the gene matches: 3. Written as DNA, the CDR3 is TGTGCCAGCAGTTCACTAGCGGGGGCTTCCTACGAGCAGTACTTC. It encodes CASSSLAGASYEQYF.

This clone has more than one count but fewer than ten. This chain connects TRBV13 to TRBJ2-7; 14 positions match TRBD2. CDR3 length: 14 amino acids. Germline CDR1 is PRHDT and CDR2 is FYEKMQ (reference sequence). V lost 5 bases and J lost 6; bases outside the gene matches: 3. The DNA for the CDR3 is TGTGCCAGCAGCCGCGGACTAGCGGGGGGCGAGCAGTACTTC. It encodes CASSRGLAGGEQYF. The full variable domain, rest sourced from reference TRBV13 and TRBJ2-7, is AAGVIQSPRHLIKEKRETATLKCYPIPRHDTVYWYQQGPGQDPQFLISFYEKMQSDKGSIPDRFSAQQFSDYHSELNMSSLELGDSALYFCASSRGLAGGEQYFGPGTRLTVT.

The chain combines TRBV28 with TRBJ2-3, with 12 bases matching TRBD2. V dropped 4 bases and J dropped 0; count of bases not matched to a gene: 5. Germline V gene sequence: CDR1 MDHEN, CDR2 SYDVKM. There are 17 residues in the CDR3. CDR3 sequence (DNA): TGTGCCAGCAGTTCTCCTAGCGGGAGGGCTAGCACAGATACGCAGTATTTT. Translated, it gives CASSSPSGRASTDTQYF.

This clone was seen just once. The CDR3, as DNA: TGCGCCAGCAGCTTGGTCGGGTTTGGGGCCAACGTCCTGACTTTC. Protein sequence: CASSLVGFGANVLTF. The chain is built from TRBV5-1 and TRBJ2-6; D not certain. The CDR3 is 15 residues long. Germline V CDR1 and CDR2: SGHRS, YFSETQ. Deletions cut 0 bases from V and 3 bases from J, with 7 bases between. The variable domain in full, with the rest retrieved from reference TRBV5-1 and TRBJ2-6, is KAGVTQTPRYLIKTRGQQVTLSCSPISGHRSVSWYQQTPGQGLQFLFEYFSETQRNKGNFPGRFSGRQFSNSRSEMNVSTLELGDSALYLCASSLVGFGANVLTFGAGSRLTVL.

The chain employs TRBV20-1 and TRBJ2-3; 8 nucleotides align to TRBD2. CDR1 DFQATT and CDR2 SNEGSKA come from the germline V gene (reference sequence). The CDR3 loop spans 14 amino acids. Trimming took 3 bases from V and 7 from J; bases not matched to a gene: 9. CDR3 protein: CSASKAGGGYTQYF. The CDR3 nucleotides are TGCAGTGCTAGTAAGGCGGGAGGAGGATATACGCAGTATTTT.

V usage is TRBV2 and J usage is TRBJ1-5, with 7 bases aligning to TRBD1. The junction had 5 bases not matched to a gene; V was cut back by 0 bases and J by 6 bases. CDR3 length equals 15 residues. Germline V gives CDR1 SNHLY, CDR2 FYNNEI. This CDR3 reads CASSEAPPGGQPQHF. The DNA for the CDR3 is TGTGCCAGCAGTGAAGCCCCCCCAGGGGGTCAGCCCCAGCATTTT.

V and J are TRBV15 and TRBJ2-2; tentative D call: TRBD2 (6 bases). Germline V gene lookup returns CDR1 LNHNV and CDR2 YYDKDF (reference sequence). The CDR3 has 15 residues. Trimming left V 5 bases short and J 3 bases short, with 13 bases between. DNA of the CDR3: TGTGCCACCAGCCCGGGCGGGATCTACACCGGGGAGCTGTTTTTT. Translation: CATSPGGIYTGELFF.